This is a list of T cell receptor beta chains from one sample in a study of T cells in Graves' hyperthyroidism and ophthalmopathy. MiXCR, applied by TCRdb to the multiplex PCR reads, yields one record per CDR3 protein. The repertoire has tens of thousands of distinct CDR3 sequences, less than 65% of them found once; the top ten carry under 35%. The specimen sequenced was peripheral blood or thyroid tissue (not recorded which). The receptors were gathered from a man aged 18 to 30 with Graves' hyperthyroidism. Both conserved end residues are part of each CDR3. Each record gives: V gene, J gene, clone size, D gene, CDR3 protein, CDR3 DNA. The D gene is left open where the match is weak. Only some rows state a clone size, as once, few, many or a class for expanded clones.

V: TRBV18; J: TRBJ1-1; size: many; D: TRBD1; CDR3: CATKQGAGTEAFF; DNA: TGTGCCACCAAACAGGGGGCTGGCACTGAAGCTTTCTTT
V: TRBV7-2; J: TRBJ1-4; size: .; D: .; CDR3: CASSLVAGQGSRLEKLFF; DNA: TGTGCCAGCAGCTTAGTCGCAGGGCAAGGAAGCCGATTGGAAAAACTGTTTTTT
V: TRBV12-3/TRBV12-4; J: TRBJ2-7; size: .; D: .; CDR3: CASSRGTENYEQYF; DNA: TGTGCCAGCAGCCGAGGGACCGAGAACTACGAGCAGTACTTC
V: TRBV4-3; J: TRBJ1-2; size: many; D: .; CDR3: CASSYQDLGGGYTF; DNA: TGCGCCAGCAGCTACCAGGACCTGGGGGGTGGCTACACCTTC
V: TRBV7-2; J: TRBJ1-6; size: .; D: TRBD1; CDR3: CASSLTGTGLNSPLHF; DNA: TGTGCCAGCAGTCTGACCGGGACAGGGTTAAATTCACCCCTCCACTTT
V: TRBV7-9; J: TRBJ2-5; size: .; D: TRBD1; CDR3: CASSLVYRGETQYF; DNA: TGTGCCAGCAGCTTAGTCTACAGGGGAGAGACCCAGTACTTC
V: TRBV20-1; J: TRBJ2-5; size: .; D: .; CDR3: CSVGGGGKETQYF; DNA: TGCAGTGTTGGTGGAGGGGGGAAAGAGACCCAGTACTTC
V: TRBV7-9; J: TRBJ1-6; size: many; D: .; CDR3: CASAWGNSPLHF; DNA: TGTGCCAGCGCCTGGGGGAATTCACCCCTCCACTTT
V: TRBV20-1; J: TRBJ2-7; size: .; D: TRBD2; CDR3: CSAISLAGGGEQYF; DNA: TGCAGTGCCATATCCCTAGCGGGAGGGGGCGAGCAGTACTTC
V: TRBV7-2; J: TRBJ2-7; size: many; D: .; CDR3: CASSLDAGAYEQYF; DNA: TGTGCCAGCAGCTTAGATGCCGGTGCCTACGAGCAGTACTTC
V: TRBV2; J: TRBJ2-7; size: .; D: TRBD1; CDR3: CASSGTGGGGQYF; DNA: TGTGCCAGCAGTGGTACAGGGGGCGGAGGGCAGTACTTC
V: TRBV5-1; J: TRBJ2-3; size: .; D: TRBD1; CDR3: CASSGTGAGTDTQYF; DNA: TGCGCCAGCAGCGGGACAGGGGCGGGCACAGATACGCAGTATTTT
V: TRBV5-1; J: TRBJ2-7; size: .; D: TRBD2; CDR3: CASSRGTSGSSEQYF; DNA: TGCGCCAGCAGTCGAGGGACTAGCGGGAGTAGTGAGCAGTACTTC
V: TRBV24-1; J: TRBJ2-5; size: .; D: TRBD1; CDR3: CATSGGETQYF; DNA: TGTGCCACCTCAGGGGGAGAGACCCAGTACTTC
V: TRBV9; J: TRBJ2-3; size: .; D: .; CDR3: CASSAGGTDTQYF; DNA: TGTGCCAGCAGCGCTGGGGGGACAGATACGCAGTATTTT
V: TRBV29-1; J: TRBJ1-5; size: .; D: TRBD1; CDR3: CSVEDRGNQPQHF; DNA: TGCAGCGTTGAGGACAGGGGTAATCAGCCCCAGCATTTT
V: TRBV10-2; J: TRBJ1-1; size: .; D: .; CDR3: CASSEDSRAKSGTEAFF; DNA: TGCGCCAGCAGTGAGGACAGCAGAGCAAAGTCGGGTACTGAAGCTTTCTTT
V: TRBV5-1; J: TRBJ1-1; size: once; D: TRBD1; CDR3: CASRPGQGGEAFF; DNA: TGCGCCAGCAGGCCGGGACAGGGGGGTGAAGCTTTCTTT
V: TRBV6-5; J: TRBJ1-5; size: .; D: .; CDR3: CARVSEGLNQPQHF; DNA: TGTGCTAGAGTTTCCGAGGGCCTTAATCAGCCCCAGCATTTT
V: TRBV7-7; J: TRBJ2-3; size: many; D: .; CDR3: CAAGGGLIDTQYF; DNA: TGTGCGGCCGGTGGGGGGCTCATAGATACGCAGTATTTT
V: TRBV10-2; J: TRBJ2-7; size: many; D: .; CDR3: CASSDSGQGYEQYF; DNA: TGCGCCAGCAGTGACTCCGGGCAGGGTTACGAGCAGTACTTC
V: TRBV19; J: TRBJ2-2; size: many; D: TRBD1; CDR3: CASMGGPGQANTGELFF; DNA: TGTGCCAGTATGGGGGGACCGGGACAGGCGAACACCGGGGAGCTGTTTTTT
V: TRBV20-1; J: TRBJ2-5; size: .; D: .; CDR3: CSASILVAETQYF; DNA: TGCAGTGCTAGCATACTAGTTGCAGAGACCCAGTACTTC
V: TRBV14; J: TRBJ1-6; size: many; D: .; CDR3: CASRNRDSPLHF; DNA: TGTGCCAGCAGAAACAGGGATTCACCCCTCCACTTT
V: TRBV6-5; J: TRBJ1-1; size: many; D: .; CDR3: CASSYSGTPAFRTEAFF; DNA: TGTGCCAGCAGTTACTCGGGGACGCCTGCGTTCAGGACTGAAGCTTTCTTT
V: TRBV5-1; J: TRBJ1-1; size: .; D: .; CDR3: CASSLNTEAFF; DNA: TGCGCCAGCAGCTTGAACACTGAAGCTTTCTTT
V: TRBV29-1; J: TRBJ2-5; size: once; D: TRBD1; CDR3: CSGMGQSDTRQYF; DNA: TGCAGCGGTATGGGACAGTCCGATACTCGCCAGTACTTC
V: TRBV20-1; J: TRBJ1-1; size: many; D: TRBD1; CDR3: CSARWDRDTEAFF; DNA: TGCAGTGCTAGATGGGACAGGGACACTGAAGCTTTCTTT
V: TRBV20-1; J: TRBJ2-2; size: .; D: TRBD1; CDR3: CSAGGSMDRGPTGELFF; DNA: TGCAGTGCTGGAGGTTCGATGGACAGGGGACCAACCGGGGAGCTGTTTTTT
V: TRBV2; J: TRBJ1-1; size: .; D: TRBD1; CDR3: CASSWDSNTEAFF; DNA: TGTGCCAGCAGTTGGGACAGCAACACTGAAGCTTTCTTT
V: TRBV20-1; J: TRBJ1-1; size: .; D: TRBD1; CDR3: CSAFWPGTVDDTEAFF; DNA: TGCAGTGCTTTCTGGCCTGGGACAGTCGATGATACTGAAGCTTTCTTT
V: TRBV5-1; J: TRBJ2-5; size: .; D: .; CDR3: CASSSRPQGDEAQYF; DNA: TGCGCCAGCAGCTCCCGACCACAGGGTGACGAGGCCCAGTACTTC
V: TRBV10-3; J: TRBJ2-7; size: many; D: .; CDR3: CAISEAHRHRFSYEQYF; DNA: TGTGCCATCAGTGAGGCCCATCGGCACAGGTTCTCCTACGAGCAGTACTTC
V: TRBV6-2/TRBV6-3; J: TRBJ1-5; size: many; D: TRBD1; CDR3: CASRTGASGNQPQHF; DNA: TGTGCCAGCAGGACAGGGGCGTCCGGAAATCAGCCCCAGCATTTT
V: TRBV11-1; J: TRBJ2-7; size: .; D: .; CDR3: CASSLEAGNPYEQYF; DNA: TGTGCCAGCAGCTTAGAGGCAGGTAATCCCTACGAGCAGTACTTC
V: TRBV18; J: TRBJ1-1; size: .; D: .; CDR3: CASSPFPGDTEAFF; DNA: TGTGCCAGCTCACCATTTCCCGGCGACACTGAAGCTTTCTTT
V: TRBV7-2; J: TRBJ1-4; size: .; D: TRBD1; CDR3: CASSRQGGEKLFF; DNA: TGTGCCAGCAGTCGACAGGGAGGGGAAAAACTGTTTTTT
V: TRBV18; J: TRBJ2-7; size: many; D: .; CDR3: CASSRPDSYEQYF; DNA: TGTGCCAGCTCACGCCCAGATTCCTACGAGCAGTACTTC
V: TRBV20-1; J: TRBJ1-2; size: .; D: .; CDR3: CSARVGGTLYGYTF; DNA: TGCAGTGCTAGAGTGGGGGGAACCCTCTATGGCTACACCTTC
V: TRBV7-2; J: TRBJ1-4; size: .; D: .; CDR3: CASSSPGRNEKLFF; DNA: TGTGCCAGCAGCAGCCCGGGACGTAATGAAAAACTGTTTTTT
V: TRBV20-1; J: TRBJ1-1; size: .; D: .; CDR3: CGARSEGGGTEAFF; DNA: TGCGGTGCTAGAAGTGAAGGGGGAGGTACTGAAGCTTTCTTT
V: TRBV27; J: TRBJ1-5; size: many; D: .; CDR3: CASSPRGARNQPQHF; DNA: TGTGCCAGCAGTCCCCGGGGGGCCCGCAATCAGCCCCAGCATTTT
V: TRBV7-2; J: TRBJ1-5; size: many; D: TRBD1; CDR3: CASSRLGGLLTQHF; DNA: TGTGCCAGCAGCCGCCTAGGGGGCCTCCTTACACAACATTTT
V: TRBV4-3; J: TRBJ2-7; size: many; D: .; CDR3: CASSQERGLGGRGYEQYF; DNA: TGCGCCAGCAGCCAAGAAAGGGGCTTAGGGGGGCGAGGATACGAGCAGTACTTC
V: TRBV10-3; J: TRBJ2-7; size: medium-sized; D: .; CDR3: CATGPQGVDYEQYF; DNA: TGTGCCACAGGCCCCCAGGGCGTGGACTACGAGCAGTACTTC
V: TRBV5-1; J: TRBJ2-6; size: .; D: .; CDR3: CASSGRRASGANVLTF; DNA: TGCGCCAGCTCCGGGAGAAGGGCCTCTGGGGCCAACGTCCTGACTTTC
V: TRBV11-2; J: TRBJ2-5; size: once; D: .; CDR3: CASRQIGETQYF; DNA: TGTGCCAGCAGACAAATAGGGGAGACCCAGTACTTC
V: TRBV20-1; J: TRBJ2-6; size: .; D: TRBD2; CDR3: CSASLGSGGISGANVLTF; DNA: TGCAGTGCTAGTCTCGGCAGCGGGGGTATCTCTGGGGCCAACGTCCTGACTTTC
V: TRBV5-1; J: TRBJ1-2; size: many; D: .; CDR3: CASSLFSEANYGYTF; DNA: TGCGCCAGCAGCTTGTTTTCAGAGGCTAACTATGGCTACACCTTC
V: TRBV5-4; J: TRBJ1-5; size: .; D: .; CDR3: CASSLVSGAGSQHF; DNA: TGTGCCAGCAGCTTGGTTAGTGGCGCAGGAAGCCAGCATTTT
V: TRBV10-3; J: TRBJ1-5; size: .; D: .; CDR3: CAISTTGNQPQHF; DNA: TGTGCCATCAGTACAACCGGGAATCAGCCCCAGCATTTT
V: TRBV20-1; J: TRBJ1-6; size: .; D: .; CDR3: CSAHSTQSSYSSPLHF; DNA: TGCAGTGCTCACTCAACTCAATCCTCCTATAGTTCACCCCTCCACTTT
V: TRBV29-1; J: TRBJ2-5; size: few; D: .; CDR3: CSVVGARKGETQYF; DNA: TGCAGCGTTGTCGGGGCAAGAAAGGGGGAAACCCAGTACTTC
V: TRBV28; J: TRBJ2-7; size: few; D: .; CDR3: CASSFLWSLYEQYF; DNA: TGTGCCAGCAGTTTTCTATGGTCGCTTTACGAGCAGTACTTC
V: TRBV29-1; J: TRBJ2-3; size: many; D: TRBD2; CDR3: CSVGLAGADTQYF; DNA: TGCAGCGTTGGACTAGCGGGAGCCGATACGCAGTATTTT
V: TRBV12-3/TRBV12-4; J: TRBJ1-5; size: many; D: .; CDR3: CASSHAGNQPQHF; DNA: TGTGCCAGCTCCCACGCGGGGAATCAGCCCCAGCATTTT
V: TRBV7-2; J: TRBJ1-5; size: .; D: TRBD1; CDR3: CASSPGQGSDQPQHF; DNA: TGTGCCAGCAGCCCAGGACAGGGGAGCGATCAGCCCCAGCATTTT